Sequencing of this T cell receptor beta chain was carried out in a study of blood T cells in healthy people across ages. Next came a second PCR, run for about 7 to 12 cycles, which used a sample-barcoded 5' primer along with a J-beta primer mix. At least 2.5 million CDR3-containing paired-end reads were obtained per sample. From the 5' RACE reads, TCRdb called clonotypes with MiXCR, one entry per CDR3 protein. Seen here are about 1,000,000 distinct CDR3 sequences, under 45% observed once, and the top ten hold about 20%. Broader study findings: Unsorted PBMC input precluded a conclusive naive versus antigen-experienced comparison. Greater diversity and more naive CD4+ cells were seen in long-lived donors than in aged donors.

RNA extraction gave at least 5.5 micrograms of total RNA per sample. A remark on this clonotype: The antigen is undetermined.

Source material: blood. The receptor was isolated from a woman aged 55-69 years in good health.

The CDR3 protein is CAWNRLAAYNEQFF. The DNA of the CDR3 is TGTGCCTGGAATCGGCTAGCGGCCTACAATGAGCAGTTCTTC. This chain uses TRBV30 with TRBJ2-1; the match to TRBD2 covers 7 bases. Unmatched junction bases numbered 5, after V lost 4 bases and J lost 2 bases. CDR1 is GTSNPN, CDR2 SVGIG, per germline (reference sequence). CDR3 length: 14 residues.